The 2 T cell receptor beta chains in this list originate from one sample, sequenced in a study of blood T cells in healthy people across ages. Through a sample-barcoded 5' primer and a J-beta primer mix, a second PCR was run for roughly 6 to 11 cycles. Each CDR3 protein gets one entry after TCRdb re-called the 5' RACE reads with MiXCR. The sample contains fewer than 1 million distinct CDR3 sequences, around 42% of which appear only once. What was sequenced was blood. The receptor source for this set is a man in his fifties or sixties in good health.

V and J are TRBV20-1 and TRBJ1-5; TRBD1 matches at 7 bases. From germline, CDR1 is DFQATT and CDR2 SNEGSKA (reference sequence). The V gene end was trimmed by 5 bases and the J gene end by 5 bases; junction bases not matched to a gene: 6. The CDR3 loop spans 13 amino acids. CDR3 sequence (DNA): TGCAGTGCTGGACAGGACCAAGATCAGCCCCAGCATTTT. Protein sequence: CSAGQDQDQPQHF.

The chain combines TRBV7-2 with TRBJ2-7; tentative D call: TRBD1 (6 bases). The length of the CDR3 is 15 residues. V was cut by 1 base and J by 3 bases, with 13 bases left in between. CDR1 is SGHTA and CDR2 is FQGNSA in the germline V gene. The CDR3 nucleotides read TGTGCCAGCAGCTTAGGGACCTGGGGGCGCTACGAGCAGTACTTC. It codes for CASSLGTWGRYEQYF. Full variable domain (rest looked up from reference TRBV7-2 and TRBJ2-7): GAGVSQSPSNKVTEKGKDVELRCDPISGHTALYWYRQSLGQGLEFLIYFQGNSAPDKSGLPSDRFSAERTGGSVSTLTIQRTQQEDSAVYLCASSLGTWGRYEQYFGPGTRLTVT.